This T cell receptor (beta chain) was sequenced during a study of cytomegalovirus exposure and HLA in healthy donors (TCRdb year 2017). In the study overall: According to an earlier analysis of 587 of the donors, roughly 180 million T cells yielded 120 million or so unique TCR beta sequences and 276 Gb of sequence data. To predict cytomegalovirus infection status, the study brought together high-throughput TCR immunosequencing, statistical association of individual TCRs with disease status, and machine learning. Around 330 gigabases of sequencing data and tens of millions of unique TCR sequences made up an early release that covered approximately 650 HLA-typed donors. HLA typing included class I and class II loci at four-digit resolution. An earlier analysis of around 580 of the donors used high-throughput TCR beta sequencing to judge whether each TCR beta V gene segment behaved as functional or pseudogenic. About five DR-DQ haplotypes were treated as single units for association and clustering because of strong linkage in the cohort. Typing coverage varied by locus: roughly 629-630 donors for A, B, C, DRB1 and DQB1; more than 500 for DQA1; about 570 for DPA1; roughly 450 for DPB1. Across around 400 genotyped donors of the cohort, an average of about 240,000 unique TCR beta nucleotide sequences per donor were sequenced, and roughly a sixth of those sequences were non-productive. Every discovery cohort repertoire had been produced on one sequencing platform. Donor age, sex, ethnicity and CMV serostatus were collected together with the repertoire data. Along with the approximately 670-subject first cohort, a separate validation cohort of some 130 different subjects was used. The T cell repertoires of under 700 subjects were profiled by immunosequencing and related to cytomegalovirus serostatus. The aim of the study was to test whether cataloging public T cell receptors could identify signatures of past pathogen exposure. In a later genetic analysis, genome-wide SNP genotypes for about 55% of the 666 donors were used, and that subset was treated as a discovery cohort. Of the roughly 400 genotyped donors, around 81% fell in the genetic ancestry cluster associated with self-reported Caucasian donors. Rather than using new phenotypic data, the later analysis identified candidate immune exposures from TCR beta sequences and from how often those sequences occurred across donors. A later analysis re-examined previously published TCR beta repertoires from hundreds of donors and added high-resolution HLA genotyping to investigate patterns of TCR occurrence.

Library construction relied on the immunoSEQ multiplex PCR assay. For the multiplex PCR, a mixture combining 60 forward primers for TCR Vbeta segments and 13 reverse primers for TCR Jbeta segments was used. A multiplex PCR assay on genomic DNA amplified the CDR3 region of rearranged TCR beta genes. On the Illumina HiSeq System, the amplified TCR beta libraries were sequenced as 87-base-pair reads. The study's processing was this. A later analysis tallied some 79 million unique TCR beta chains across the approximately 670 repertoires, and about 10 million of those chains were shared by two or more donors. To remove PCR and sequencing errors, raw reads were error-corrected and collapsed into unique sequences using a nearest-neighbor algorithm that merged closely related sequences. Alignment of CDR3 sequences to IMGT reference sequences was used to assign V, D and J gene segments. For a sequence to be retained, a match of at least six nucleotides to both a V gene segment and a J gene segment was required. Rearrangements were classified as productive when the CDR3 lacked stop codons and remained in frame with V and J, and all other rearrangements were classified as non-productive. Following IMGT convention, CDR3 was defined as the stretch from the second conserved V-encoded cysteine up to the conserved J-encoded phenylalanine. The earlier analysis of approximately 500 of the donors excluded sequences that lacked an unambiguous match to a single V gene segment. An earlier analysis of 550 to 650 of the donors classified V segments as functional when productive rearrangements were above 56.7% and as segregating when the standard deviation between donors was above 5%. A statistical classification framework was built for diagnosing cytomegalovirus status from the catalog of TCR beta chain sequences. In a later analysis, TCR nucleotide sequences were compared against IMGT/GENE-DB human TR gene sequences so that V and J genes could be assigned. A later analysis assigned CDR3 sequences and most-parsimonious VDJ recombination scenarios with the TCRdist pipeline. In a later analysis, every TCR beta chain was defined by the combination of its CDR3 amino acid sequence and its V-gene family, and reads without a unique V-gene family were dropped. A later analysis removed 550 to 700 highly shared, low-generation-probability nucleotide sequences to deal with suspected cross-contamination and a sequencing artifact. A later analysis calculated a clonal expansion index for each public chain from normalized within-repertoire ranks of inferred template counts. In a later analysis, generation probabilities were computed with a VDJ recombination model fitted to out-of-frame rearrangements, and the resulting probabilities were checked against IGoR. Hypergeometric tests were used in a later analysis to score TCR-TCR, TCR-HLA and TCR-CMV co-occurrence, with a repertoire-size bias correction applied to the TCR pairs. A later analysis estimated false discovery rates by permuting HLA or CMV assignments 20 times. A later analysis grouped co-occurring TCRs with DBSCAN, adding TCRdist sequence similarity when clustering within HLA-allele-positive subsets. Repertoires with fewer than 30,000 or more than 120,000 public chains were left out of co-occurrence clustering, as were five repertoires with anomalous nucleotide sharing. Held by TCRdb, this immuneACCESS table contains in-frame sequences only and omits some clones. Under half of the omission traces to an unresolved V gene where checked; the cause of the rest is unknown. V, J and clone size were drawn from that table, and D and trimming were deduced from the DNA. In this sample the table shows over 150,000 clones, about 80% of which occur a single time. The biggest ten clones account for around 4.3% of the sample.

The cohort was made up of 650 to 700 healthy bone marrow donors. Cohort members were all nominally healthy when sampled, although unrecorded immune exposures were likely present. The donor was CMV seronegative and belonged to the group of 320 or so seronegative cohort members. Each donor provided a peripheral blood sample, and peripheral blood mononuclear cells were used for TCR beta sequencing. Genomic DNA was extracted from the blood cell samples with the Qiagen DNeasy Blood Extraction Kit. V is cut back by 3 bases and J by 2 bases, with 4 bases in the junction unmatched. CDR1 and CDR2 (SEHNR, FQNEAQ) derive from the germline V gene (reference sequence). There are 15 amino acids in the CDR3, from cysteine to phenylalanine inclusive. CDR3 DNA is the only sequence kept; it has 45 bases, read in frame from the first base. About this clone: Its antigen target is currently unknown. No much larger clone exists at a distance of one base, and base qualities are not known.

The research as a whole found: Roughly uniform sequencing depth across donors was assumed in presence/absence analyses, although this assumption may not hold. In an earlier analysis of around 600 of the donors, most TCR beta V segments were observed in productive rearrangements about 90% or about 30% of the time, broadly matching IMGT annotations. Only TCR beta chains were sequenced in this cohort, and the absence of alpha or paired-chain data limited detectable features. Across donors, most TCR sequences were observed very rarely, whereas some public TCRs were present in many individuals. A further reported finding was that TCR beta sequences accurately predicted the HLA-A and HLA-B alleles for most subjects in the first cohort. Specific HLA alleles were associated with 15,000 to 20,000 TCR beta sequences at a false discovery rate of 0.05 in a later analysis. The study listed 150 to 200 TCR beta chains as associated with cytomegalovirus. According to a later analysis, TCR association rates differed among HLA loci, with DRB1 alleles showing the most associated TCRs and HLA-C alleles showing the fewest. For the cohort, immune exposure information was limited to CMV serostatus. Assigning TCR associations to individual alleles was difficult when HLA alleles, especially DR and DQ, strongly co-occurred. According to a later analysis, most CMV-associated TCR beta chains appeared to be HLA-restricted, and the HLA associations seemed to be driven largely by CMV exposure. In a later analysis, several top co-occurrence clusters were reported to appear linked to parvovirus B19, influenza, CMV and Epstein-Barr virus. Some IMGT-functional V segments, including TRBV6-2 and TRBV6-3, could not be distinguished by the 87-base-pair reads and were therefore excluded. It was suggested by the authors that the approach could potentially be generalized to other disease states and immunological phenotypes. The earlier analysis of approximately 540 of the donors excluded roughly 17 rarely observed V segments, including chromosome 9 orphons, because counts were too low. A few of the identified cytomegalovirus-associated TCR beta chains were confirmed in vitro to be specific for cytomegalovirus antigens. In a later analysis, HLA-associated TCR beta chains were found to be more clonally expanded and to have lower generation probabilities than equally common non-associated chains. Correlated functional status among segregating V segments might reflect linkage disequilibrium, but an unknown experimental factor could not be ruled out. A later genetic analysis associated a missense DCLRE1C variant with V-gene and J-gene trimming of TCR beta chains, and an independent cohort replicated the association. Cytomegalovirus status was reported to be diagnosed by the classifier with high specificity and sensitivity in both the original and validation cohorts. A cluster of highly shared sequence variants was judged likely to represent a technical artifact of the sequencing pipeline. Because HLA typing was unavailable for some donors at each locus, only the typed subset was used in association tests. According to a later genetic analysis, donors in an Asian-associated ancestry cluster had fewer N-insertions in productive TCRs than the approximately 630-donor mean.

Material for sequencing was PBMCs. This TCR derives from a man aged 25-40 years in good health and CMV-seronegative. The receptor chain draws on TRBV7-9 and TRBJ2-1; 7 bases in the middle match TRBD2. The nucleotides are TGTGCCAGCAGCTTCGGGGGAGGGCCCTACAATGAGCAGTTCTTC. It is translated as CASSFGGGPYNEQFF.